This passage covers 14 T cell receptor beta chains from one sample sequenced in a study of T-cell memory formation after mild COVID-19. A single record per CDR3 protein comes from TCRdb applying MiXCR to the 5' RACE reads. The sample has around 400,000 distinct CDR3 sequences; roughly 24% are singletons. What was sequenced was PBMCs or a T cell subset sorted from them (not recorded which). These receptors all come from an adult woman who had mild COVID-19 (a few samples of this study predate the infection). Cell type and time point are not known.

The chain carries TRBV3-1 and TRBJ2-7; D is undetermined. Per the germline V gene, CDR1 is LGHDT and CDR2 is YNNKEL (reference sequence). This CDR3 comprises 13 residues. Trimming cost V 1 base and J 3 bases, with 7 bases left between them. CDR3 sequence reads: CASSQGVFYEQYF. The CDR3 region has the DNA TGTGCCAGCAGCCAAGGGGTTTTCTACGAGCAGTACTTC.

The rearrangement joins TRBV19 to TRBJ1-5; unclear D gene. V lost 3 bases to trimming and J lost 5 bases, with 8 bases between them. CDR3 length equals 13 residues. Germline lookup yields CDR1 LNHDA and CDR2 SQIVND (reference sequence). CDR3 sequence: CASSIRIDQPQHF. In DNA form, the CDR3 reads TGTGCCAGTAGTATTCGCATTGATCAGCCCCAGCATTTT.

The V gene is TRBV7-9, the J gene TRBJ2-5; TRBD2 matches 8 bases. The germline V gene has CDR1 SEHNR and CDR2 FQNEAQ (reference sequence). After removal of 5 bases from V and 5 bases from J, the junction contained 4 bases not matched to a gene. The CDR3 extends over 13 amino acids. CDR3 sequence (DNA): TGTGCCAGCAGCGCCGGGGGGGTGGAGACCCAGTACTTC. Protein: CASSAGGVETQYF.

This clonotype was counted at least ten times. This sequence joins TRBV5-1 and TRBJ2-3; D is unresolved. From germline, CDR1 is SGHRS and CDR2 YFSETQ. Trimming cost V 2 bases and J 0 bases, with 7 bases left between them. The CDR3 has 14 amino acids. CDR3 coding DNA: TGCGCCAGCAGCTTATGGACGAGCACAGATACGCAGTATTTT. It encodes CASSLWTSTDTQYF. The full variable domain, with the rest looked up from reference TRBV5-1 and TRBJ2-3, is KAGVTQTPRYLIKTRGQQVTLSCSPISGHRSVSWYQQTPGQGLQFLFEYFSETQRNKGNFPGRFSGRQFSNSRSEMNVSTLELGDSALYLCASSLWTSTDTQYFGPGTRLTVL.

This clonotype was seen a handful of times. This rearrangement joins TRBV18 to TRBJ1-5; 8 bases fit TRBD1. This CDR3 region has 15 residues. Per the germline V gene, CDR1 is KGHSH and CDR2 is LQKENI. The trim removed 4 bases at V and 0 bases at J, leaving 2 bases unmatched. The CDR3 bases are TGTGCCAGCTCACGGACAGGGAATAGCAATCAGCCCCAGCATTTT. This sequence encodes CASSRTGNSNQPQHF.

This clonotype was seen only a few times. V usage is TRBV4-1 and J usage is TRBJ1-1, with TRBD1 matching 7 bases. Germline trimming cut 4 bases from V and 0 bases from J; bases unmatched to any gene: 5. In germline, CDR1 is MGHRA, CDR2 YSYEKL. CDR3 size: 15 residues. This chain's CDR3 is CASSRLTGMNTEAFF. The CDR3 region has the DNA TGCGCCAGCAGCCGCCTGACAGGGATGAACACTGAAGCTTTCTTT.

This clonotype appeared many times. The chain employs TRBV12-3 or TRBV12-4 and TRBJ2-3; D uncertain. Trimming took off 4 bases at V and 6 bases at J, with 8 bases between the two ends. This CDR3 contains 12 residues. CDR3 coding DNA: TGTGCCAGCAGTTCCATGGGGGATACGCAGTATTTT. As protein: CASSSMGDTQYF.

The rearrangement joins TRBV9 to TRBJ2-3; D possibly matches TRBD1 or TRBD2 (6 bases each). Looked up from germline, CDR1 is SGDLS and CDR2 is YYNGEE. The CDR3 sequence is 16 residues long. Trimming took 2 bases from V and 3 from J, leaving 16 bases between them. The CDR3 protein is CASSVGGGTLTDTQYF. Here the CDR3 DNA reads TGTGCCAGCAGCGTTGGAGGGGGGACACTTACAGATACGCAGTATTTT.

The chain is built from TRBV5-6 and TRBJ2-2; 12 nucleotides match TRBD2. Germline V CDR1 and CDR2: SGHDT, YYEEEE. The CDR3 is 16 amino acids. J lost 8 bases, V lost 4 bases, and 9 bases had no gene match. DNA of the CDR3: TGTGCCAGCAGCATCCCAAAGACTAGCGGGAGTGGGGAGCTGTTTTTT. Encoded protein: CASSIPKTSGSGELFF.

V and J are TRBV20-1 and TRBJ1-1, with TRBD1 as a possible D gene (5 bases). The CDR3 is made up of 13 amino acids. Trimming took off 3 bases at V and 7 bases at J, with 15 bases between the two ends. Looked up from germline, CDR1 is DFQATT and CDR2 is SNEGSKA (reference sequence). The CDR3 nucleotides read TGCAGTGCTAGGGAAACCTTGGGGGTTGAAGCTTTCTTT. It is translated as CSARETLGVEAFF.

This clonotype was observed a few times. V usage is TRBV30 and J usage is TRBJ2-5; the D is unclear. The length of the CDR3 is 16 residues. Trimming shortened V by 6 bases and J by 1 base, and 21 bases separated the two germline ends. Germline CDR1 GTSNPN, CDR2 SVGIG (reference sequence). The CDR3 DNA sequence: TGTGCCTGCCTAAGTCCCGATATGGGATTCCAAGAGACCCAGTACTTC. This codes for CACLSPDMGFQETQYF. The variable domain in full, completed from reference TRBV30 and TRBJ2-5, reads SQTIHQWPATLVQPVGSPLSLECTVEGTSNPNLYWYRQAAGRGLQLLFYSVGIGQISSEVPQNLSASRPQDRQFILSSKKLLLSDSGFYLCACLSPDMGFQETQYFGPGTRLLVL.

This clonotype was recorded a few times. This chain uses TRBV20-1 with TRBJ1-1; TRBD1 might be the D (6 bases). Germline lookup yields CDR1 DFQATT and CDR2 SNEGSKA (reference sequence). This CDR3 is built from 17 residues. V was pared by 6 bases and J by 1 base, with 24 bases between. The CDR3 protein is CSAAGAQGRGKNTEAFF. The CDR3 nucleotides read TGCAGTGCCGCTGGGGCCCAGGGGAGAGGAAAGAACACTGAAGCTTTCTTT.

This clonotype was seen at least ten times. The V and J genes are TRBV7-7 and TRBJ2-2, with D possibly matching TRBD1 (6 bases). The germline gives CDR1 SSHAT, CDR2 FNYEAQ (reference sequence). This CDR3 has 16 residues. V was pared by 5 bases and J by 4 bases, with 17 bases between. The CDR3 spells CASSRLTMDSTGELFF. As DNA, the CDR3 is TGTGCCAGCAGCCGTTTGACGATGGACAGCACCGGGGAGCTGTTTTTT.

This sequence joins TRBV20-1 and TRBJ2-1; D possibly corresponds to TRBD2 (6 bases). V dropped 6 bases and J dropped 1 base, with 16 bases sitting between them. CDR1 and CDR2 from the germline V gene are DFQATT and SNEGSKA (reference sequence). This CDR3 region has 15 residues. The CDR3 nucleotides read TGCAGTGCGAGTGGGCTAGCGATTTCCTACAATGAGCAGTTCTTC. The encoded protein is CSASGLAISYNEQFF.